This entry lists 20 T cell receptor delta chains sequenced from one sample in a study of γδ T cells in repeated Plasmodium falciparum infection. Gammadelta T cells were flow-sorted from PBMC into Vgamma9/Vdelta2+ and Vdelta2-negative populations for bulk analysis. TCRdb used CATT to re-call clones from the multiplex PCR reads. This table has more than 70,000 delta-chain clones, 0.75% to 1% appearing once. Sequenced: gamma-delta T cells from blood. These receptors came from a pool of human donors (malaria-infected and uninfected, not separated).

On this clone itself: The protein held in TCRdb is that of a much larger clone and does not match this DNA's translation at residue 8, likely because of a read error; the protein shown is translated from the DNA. The CDR3 nucleotides read TGTGCTCTTGGGGAAATTGGTTGGCTGGGGACCGGGCCCCTGATCTTT. Its translation is CALGEIGWLGTGPLIF. V and J are TRDV1 and TRDJ4, with D possibly matching TRDD3 (6 bases). The J gene, left out of TCRdb, was set here by checking the DNA against germline. The germline V gene encodes CDR1 TSWWSYY and CDR2 QGS. Trimming removed 2 bases at V and 5 bases at J, with 21 bases between. The CDR3 is 16 residues long.

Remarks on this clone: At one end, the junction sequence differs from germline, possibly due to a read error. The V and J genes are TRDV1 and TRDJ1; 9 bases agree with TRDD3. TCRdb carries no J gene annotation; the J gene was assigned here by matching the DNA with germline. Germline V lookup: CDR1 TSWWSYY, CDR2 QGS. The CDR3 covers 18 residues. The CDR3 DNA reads TGCTCTGGACTCACTGCGGGGGGGATACCCTCGTACACCGATAAACTCATCTTT. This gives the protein CSGLTAGGIPSYTDKLIF.

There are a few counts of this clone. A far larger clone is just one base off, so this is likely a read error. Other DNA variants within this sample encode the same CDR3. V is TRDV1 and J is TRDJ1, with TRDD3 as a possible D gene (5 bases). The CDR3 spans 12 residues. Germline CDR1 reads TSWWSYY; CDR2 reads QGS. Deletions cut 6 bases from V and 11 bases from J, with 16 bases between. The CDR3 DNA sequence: TGTGCTCTTGGTCGGGGGCTAGGAGAGCTCATCTTT. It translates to CALGRGLGELIF.

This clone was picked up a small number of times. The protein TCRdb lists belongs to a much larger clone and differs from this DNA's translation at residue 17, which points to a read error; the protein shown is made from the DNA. The CDR3 nucleotides are TGTGCTCTTGGGGAACCGTTTCCTTACCTACGTACTGGGGGATACGCCCTCCGTCGGACCGATAAACTCATCTTT. Translated: CALGEPFPYLRTGGYALRRTDKLIF. V usage is TRDV1 and J usage is TRDJ1; TRDD3 matches 13 bases. TCRdb does not report a J gene; here it was assigned by matching the DNA to germline references. The CDR3 length is 25 residues. Germline assignment: CDR1 TSWWSYY and CDR2 QGS. V shed 1 base and J 2 bases; nucleotides not matched to a gene: 28.

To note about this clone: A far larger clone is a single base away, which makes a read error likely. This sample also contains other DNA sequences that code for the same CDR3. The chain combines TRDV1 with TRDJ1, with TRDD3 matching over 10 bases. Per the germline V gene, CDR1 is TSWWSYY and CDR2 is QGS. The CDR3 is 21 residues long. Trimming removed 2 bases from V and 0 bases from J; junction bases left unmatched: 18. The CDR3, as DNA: TGTGCTCTTGGGGAATTTCGGTTCTGGCCTACTGGGGGATCCTACACCGATAAACTCATCTTT. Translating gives CALGEFRFWPTGGSYTDKLIF.

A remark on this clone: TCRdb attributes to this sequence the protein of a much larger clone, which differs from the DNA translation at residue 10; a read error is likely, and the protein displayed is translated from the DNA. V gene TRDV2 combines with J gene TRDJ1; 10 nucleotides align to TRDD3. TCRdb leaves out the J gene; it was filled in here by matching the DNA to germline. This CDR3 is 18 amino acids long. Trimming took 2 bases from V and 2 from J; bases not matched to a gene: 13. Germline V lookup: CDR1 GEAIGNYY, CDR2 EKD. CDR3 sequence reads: CACDKGDTASSQTDKLIF. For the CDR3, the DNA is TGTGCCTGTGACAAGGGGGATACGGCCTCATCGCAGACCGATAAACTCATCTTT.

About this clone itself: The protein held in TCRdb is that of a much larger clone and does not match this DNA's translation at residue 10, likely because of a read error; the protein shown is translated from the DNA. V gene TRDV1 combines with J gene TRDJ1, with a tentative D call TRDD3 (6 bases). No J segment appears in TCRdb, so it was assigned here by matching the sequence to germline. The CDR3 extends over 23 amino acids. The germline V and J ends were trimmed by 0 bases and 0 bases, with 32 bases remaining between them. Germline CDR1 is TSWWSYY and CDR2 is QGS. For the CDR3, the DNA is TGTGCTCTTGGGGAACTTCCCTACGGCCGGGGGAAGCGGCTCTATCGAAACACCGATAAACTCATCTTT. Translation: CALGELPYGRGKRLYRNTDKLIF.

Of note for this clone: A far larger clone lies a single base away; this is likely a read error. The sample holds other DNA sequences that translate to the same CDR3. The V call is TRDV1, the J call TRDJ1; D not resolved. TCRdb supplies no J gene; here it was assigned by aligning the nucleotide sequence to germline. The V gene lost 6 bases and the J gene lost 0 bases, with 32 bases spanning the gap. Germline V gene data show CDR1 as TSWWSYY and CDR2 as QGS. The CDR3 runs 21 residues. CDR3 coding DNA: TGTGCTCTTGGCCCTAGGAGGTCCCGGGTCGACCCGACCTCGTACACCGATAAACTCATCTTT. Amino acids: CALGPRRSRVDPTSYTDKLIF.

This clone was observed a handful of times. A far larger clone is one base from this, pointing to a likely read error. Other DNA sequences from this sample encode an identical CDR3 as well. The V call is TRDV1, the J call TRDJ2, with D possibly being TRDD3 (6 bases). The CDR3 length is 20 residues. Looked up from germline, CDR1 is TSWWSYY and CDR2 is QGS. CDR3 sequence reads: CALHGPGLPPPIRKTAQLFF. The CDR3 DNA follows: TGTGCTCTTCATGGACCAGGCCTCCCACCCCCGATACGCAAGACAGCACAGCTCTTCTTT.

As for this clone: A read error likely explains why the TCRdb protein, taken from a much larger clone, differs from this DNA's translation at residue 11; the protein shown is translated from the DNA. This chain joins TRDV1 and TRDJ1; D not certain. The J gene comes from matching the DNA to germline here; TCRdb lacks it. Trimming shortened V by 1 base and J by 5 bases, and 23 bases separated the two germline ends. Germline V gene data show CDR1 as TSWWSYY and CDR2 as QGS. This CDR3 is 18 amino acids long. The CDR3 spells CALGERRYGIHYWDKLIF. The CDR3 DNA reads TGTGCTCTTGGGGAACGGAGGTACGGTATACATTATTGGGATAAACTCATCTTT.

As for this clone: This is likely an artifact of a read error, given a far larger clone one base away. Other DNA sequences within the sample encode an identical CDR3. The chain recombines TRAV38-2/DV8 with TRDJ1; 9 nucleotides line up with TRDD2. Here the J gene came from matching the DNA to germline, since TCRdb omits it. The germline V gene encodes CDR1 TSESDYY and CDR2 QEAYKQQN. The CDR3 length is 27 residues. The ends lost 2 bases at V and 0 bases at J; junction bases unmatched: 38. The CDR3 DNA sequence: TGTGCTTATAGGAGTCGGGGGGGGAAAACCTTCCTACGCGCTCTCCGTACCGGGGGTCCTCACACCGATAAACTCATCTTT. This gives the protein CAYRSRGGKTFLRALRTGGPHTDKLIF.

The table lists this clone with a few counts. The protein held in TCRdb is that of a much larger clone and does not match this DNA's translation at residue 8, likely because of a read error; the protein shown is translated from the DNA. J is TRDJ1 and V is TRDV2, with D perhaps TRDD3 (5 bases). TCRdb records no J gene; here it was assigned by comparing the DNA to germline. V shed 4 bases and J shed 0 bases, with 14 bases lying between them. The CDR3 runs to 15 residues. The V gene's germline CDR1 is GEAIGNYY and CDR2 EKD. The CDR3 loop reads CACERPGAYTDKLIF. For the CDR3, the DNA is TGTGCCTGTGAACGTCCGGGGGCCTACACCGATAAACTCATCTTT.

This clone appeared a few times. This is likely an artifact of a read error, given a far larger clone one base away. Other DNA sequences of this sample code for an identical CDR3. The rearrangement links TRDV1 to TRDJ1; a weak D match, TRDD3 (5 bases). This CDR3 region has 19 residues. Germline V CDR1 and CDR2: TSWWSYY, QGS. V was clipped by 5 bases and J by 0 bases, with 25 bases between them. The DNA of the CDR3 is TGTGCTCTTGGGAGGCGTTCCAAACAGGTGGGGACTTACACCGATAAACTCATCTTT. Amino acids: CALGRRSKQVGTYTDKLIF.

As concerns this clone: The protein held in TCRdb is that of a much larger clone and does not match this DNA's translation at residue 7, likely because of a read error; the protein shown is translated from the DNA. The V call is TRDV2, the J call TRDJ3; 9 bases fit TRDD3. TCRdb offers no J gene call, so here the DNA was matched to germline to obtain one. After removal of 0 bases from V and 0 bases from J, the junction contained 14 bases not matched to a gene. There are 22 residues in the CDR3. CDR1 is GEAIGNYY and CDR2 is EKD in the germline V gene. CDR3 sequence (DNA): TGTGCCTGTGACACCGTCGTCGCAAGGGGATACGAGAGCTCCTGGGACACCCGACAGATGTTTTTC. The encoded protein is CACDTVVARGYESSWDTRQMFF.

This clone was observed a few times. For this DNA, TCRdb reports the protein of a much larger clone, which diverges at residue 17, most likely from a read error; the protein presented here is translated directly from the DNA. DNA for the CDR3: TGTGCTCTTGGGGATCCGAGGGGACTCCGCCTTATTCCTGGGGTTTACGCCGATAAGCTCATCTTT. Translation gives CALGDPRGLRLIPGVYADKLIF. No J gene call was made, and the V gene is TRDV1; the DNA was not compared with TRDD3, the D call given in the table. The germline gives CDR1 TSWWSYY, CDR2 QGS. The CDR3 consists of 22 residues.

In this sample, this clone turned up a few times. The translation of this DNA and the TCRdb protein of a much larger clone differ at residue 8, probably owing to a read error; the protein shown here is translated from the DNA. CDR3 amino acids: CALGESAPYPVLPYRGTDKLIF. DNA for the CDR3: TGTGCTCTTGGGGAATCAGCTCCCTACCCTGTACTACCCTACCGTGGCACCGATAAACTCATCTTT. This chain connects TRDV1 to TRDJ1, with D perhaps TRDD2 (5 bases). TCRdb offers no J gene call, so here the DNA was matched to germline to obtain one. The CDR3 is 22 amino acids. From germline, CDR1 is TSWWSYY and CDR2 QGS. The ends were cut back, 2 bases at V and 1 base at J, with 32 bases in the middle.

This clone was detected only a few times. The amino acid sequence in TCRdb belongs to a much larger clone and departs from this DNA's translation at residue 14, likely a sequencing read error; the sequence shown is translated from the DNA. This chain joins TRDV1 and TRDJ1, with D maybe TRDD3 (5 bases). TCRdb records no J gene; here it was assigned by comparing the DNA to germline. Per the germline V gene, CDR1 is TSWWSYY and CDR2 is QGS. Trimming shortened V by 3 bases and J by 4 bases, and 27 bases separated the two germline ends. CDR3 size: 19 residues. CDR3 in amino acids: CALGDAIQAGPIPCDKLIF. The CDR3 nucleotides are TGTGCTCTTGGGGACGCTATCCAAGCTGGGCCGATTCCGTGCGATAAACTCATCTTT.

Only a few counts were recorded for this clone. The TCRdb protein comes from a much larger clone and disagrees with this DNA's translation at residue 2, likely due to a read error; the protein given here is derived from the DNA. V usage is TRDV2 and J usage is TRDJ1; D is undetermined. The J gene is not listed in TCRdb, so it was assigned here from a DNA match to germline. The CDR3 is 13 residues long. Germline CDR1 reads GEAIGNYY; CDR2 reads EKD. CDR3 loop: CSCDVRRVPELIF. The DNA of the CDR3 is TGTTCCTGTGACGTCCGACGGGTCCCCGAACTCATCTTT.

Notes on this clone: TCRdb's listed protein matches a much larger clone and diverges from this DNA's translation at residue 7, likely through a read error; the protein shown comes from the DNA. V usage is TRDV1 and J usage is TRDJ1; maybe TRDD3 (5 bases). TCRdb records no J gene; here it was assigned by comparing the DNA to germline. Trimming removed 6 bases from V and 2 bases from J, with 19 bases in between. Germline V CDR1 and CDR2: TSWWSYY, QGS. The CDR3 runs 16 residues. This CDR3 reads CALGGIRELKTDKLIF. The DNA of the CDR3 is TGTGCTCTTGGTGGGATCCGCGAACTTAAAACCGATAAACTCATCTTT.

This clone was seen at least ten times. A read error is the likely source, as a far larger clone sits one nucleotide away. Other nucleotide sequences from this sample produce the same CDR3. The chain's CDR3 is CACDTILASPQNYYGDKLIF. As DNA, the CDR3 is TGTGCCTGTGATACCATCCTGGCCAGCCCCCAAAACTACTACGGCGATAAACTCATCTTT. The chain recombines TRDV2 with TRDJ1, with D unresolved. The J gene comes from matching the DNA to germline here; TCRdb lacks it. Trimming cost V 4 bases and J 4 bases, with 33 bases left between them. The germline gives CDR1 GEAIGNYY, CDR2 EKD. This CDR3 has 20 residues.